Reported below is one T cell receptor beta chain. What it binds is not known. The CDR3 is 18 amino acids. CDR1 is WNHNN and CDR2 is SYGVQD in the germline V gene (reference sequence). The V end was cut by 0 bases, the J end by 0 bases, with 16 bases between. This sample's time point: week 47, end of study. All doses held 300 ug of mutant IDH1 20-mer peptide, with topical imiquimod. This entry comes from a study of a mutant IDH1 vaccine in newly diagnosed glioma. Repertoires were generated with immunoSEQ multiplex PCR, while TCRdb's copy carries only in-frame clones and drops some. Of tens of thousands of clones listed, approximately 64% were seen once; the top ten hold 4.8%.

The chain has TRBV10-1 and TRBJ2-3; D is unclear. The receptor was derived from a man aged 35-49 years with glioma. Some clones in this sample may be carry-over from other donors' samples. The sample in question was peripheral blood mononuclear cells (PBMCs), obtained from a glioma patient whose treatment included an IDH1 peptide vaccine. In nucleotides, the CDR3 is TGCGCCAGCAGTGAGTCGATTCCTCTACTGCCTAGCACAGATACGCAGTATTTT. It translates to CASSESIPLLPSTDTQYF.